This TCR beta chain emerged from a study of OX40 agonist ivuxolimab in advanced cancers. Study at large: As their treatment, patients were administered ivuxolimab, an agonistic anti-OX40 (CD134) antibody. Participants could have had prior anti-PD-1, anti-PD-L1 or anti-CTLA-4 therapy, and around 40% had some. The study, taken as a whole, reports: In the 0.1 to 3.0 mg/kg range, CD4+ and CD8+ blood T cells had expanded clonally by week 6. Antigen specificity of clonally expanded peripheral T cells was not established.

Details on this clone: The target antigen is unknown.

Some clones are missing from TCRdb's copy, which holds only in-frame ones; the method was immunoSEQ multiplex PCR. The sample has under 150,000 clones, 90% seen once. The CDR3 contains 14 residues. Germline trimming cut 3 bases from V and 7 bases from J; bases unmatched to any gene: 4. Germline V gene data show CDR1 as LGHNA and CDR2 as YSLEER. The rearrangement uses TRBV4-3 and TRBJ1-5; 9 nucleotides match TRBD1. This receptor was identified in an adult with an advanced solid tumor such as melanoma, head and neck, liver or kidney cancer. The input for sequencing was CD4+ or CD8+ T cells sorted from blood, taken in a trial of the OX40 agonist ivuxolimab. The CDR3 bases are TGCGCCAGCAGCCAGGGACAGGGTGGGCAGCCCCAGCATTTT. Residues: CASSQGQGGQPQHF.